This T cell receptor beta chain was found in a study of shared clonotypes between healthy human individuals. Study results and caveats: Sorted-subset sequencing was shown by rarefaction to be incomplete despite large depth.

With respect to this clone: No antigen is known for it.

Germline-derived CDR1 and CDR2 are LNHDA and SQIVND (reference sequence). Trimming shortened V by 6 bases and J by 6 bases, and 11 bases separated the two germline ends. The CDR3 totals 13 residues. Sequencing was performed with immunoSEQ multiplex PCR; in TCRdb, only in-frame clones are kept and a portion is missing. The table has millions of clones, 90% to 95% seen once. V is TRBV19 and J is TRBJ2-2; maybe TRBD1 (6 bases). The sequenced sample consisted of naive CD4+ T cells from PBMCs. Subset here: CD45RA+ positively selected. The source of this sequence is a young man in good health. Some clones in this sample may be carry-over from other donors' samples. The CDR3 bases are TGTGCCAGTAGCCCACAGGGTCCCGGGGAGCTGTTTTTT. This translates into CASSPQGPGELFF.